The T cell receptor beta chain described here comes from a study of cytomegalovirus exposure and HLA in healthy donors. Regarding this clone: Antigen specificity is unknown.

V lost 3 bases to trimming and J lost 4 bases; unmatched junction nucleotides: 14. The CDR3 covers 18 residues. Germline loops: CDR1 MGHRA, CDR2 YSYEKL. Amplification used 60 Vbeta primers and 13 Jbeta primers. TCRdb keeps only in-frame clones here, not all; method: immunoSEQ multiplex PCR. The sample table includes some 120,000 clones. Study outcomes and limitations: Segments of the TCR beta V type were, in most cases, productive about 87% or about 30% of the time in an earlier analysis. Excluded: some indistinguishable V segments such as TRBV6-2 and TRBV6-3. Sequencing depth roughly uniform across donors was assumed in presence/absence analyses. Later on, an analysis showed TCR association rates differing by HLA locus, with DRB1 the most and HLA-C the fewest.

This TCR came from a man between 35 and 55 years old in good health and CMV-seronegative. The J gene is TRBJ2-7, the V gene TRBV4-1; 11 bases are shared with TRBD2. Sequenced material: PBMCs. The CDR3 sequence: CASSQLGLADPAAYEQYF. As DNA, the CDR3 is TGCGCCAGCAGCCAGTTGGGACTAGCGGACCCGGCGGCGTACGAGCAGTACTTC.